What follows are 9 T cell receptor beta chains derived from one specimen sequenced in a study of response to subunit inactivated influenza vaccine. In TCRdb, the RT-PCR reads were re-called with MiXCR into one record per CDR3 protein. The sample consists of around 570,000 distinct CDR3 sequences, 7.6% of them appearing once. The sequencing used PBMCs from blood, collected around 25 months after vaccination. The receptors stem from a man aged 50 to 69 who received an inactivated influenza vaccine.

This clonotype was seen repeatedly, ten times or more. The chain has TRBV6-5 and TRBJ2-2; D unclear. The ends were cut back, 10 bases at V and 8 bases at J, with 14 bases in the middle. Germline CDR1 reads MNHEY; CDR2 reads SVGAGI. This CDR3 region has 12 residues. The CDR3 DNA reads TGTGCCACCGAAGGAATCGAAGGGGAGCTGTTTTTT. Translating it yields CATEGIEGELFF.

This clonotype showed up many times. V usage is TRBV6-5 and J usage is TRBJ2-1; 9 bases agree with TRBD2. V shed 0 bases, J shed 6 bases, and the junction held 6 bases outside the gene matches. The CDR3 runs 16 residues. Germline assignment: CDR1 MNHEY and CDR2 SVGAGI. This chain's CDR3 is CASSYSGSGSSNEQFF. The CDR3 nucleotides are TGTGCCAGCAGTTACTCCGGTAGCGGGAGCTCCAATGAGCAGTTCTTC.

Concerning this clonotype itself: One junction end does not reproduce the germline sequence, and a read error may be involved. The chain has TRBV3-1 and TRBJ2-1; 13 bases map to TRBD2. The CDR3 has 17 residues. Germline V gene lookup returns CDR1 LGHDT and CDR2 YNNKEL (reference sequence). The CDR3 is CACSGLAGALTYNEQFF. CDR3 nucleotides: TGTGCCTGCAGTGGACTAGCGGGGGCGCTTACCTACAATGAGCAGTTCTTC.

This chain connects TRBV10-3 to TRBJ1-4, with a tentative D call TRBD1 (6 bases). Germline assignment: CDR1 ENHRY and CDR2 SYGVKD. With 5 bases removed from V and 0 bases from J, the gap between germline ends came to 13 bases. The CDR3 is 16 amino acids. CDR3 region: CAISPGQVATNEKLFF. CDR3 nucleotides: TGTGCCATCAGTCCGGGACAAGTTGCAACTAATGAAAAACTGTTTTTT.

The V and J genes are TRBV27 and TRBJ2-5, with 8 bases aligning to TRBD2. Germline assignment: CDR1 MNHEY and CDR2 SMNVEV (reference sequence). This CDR3 has 19 amino acids. Trimming at V came to 2 bases and at J to 3 bases, leaving 17 bases not matched to a gene. The CDR3 bases are TGTGCCAGCAGTTTAAGGGGCAGCGGGAGTTCGGCCCCAAAAGAGACCCAGTACTTC. Translating gives CASSLRGSGSSAPKETQYF.

This clonotype was seen a few times. The rearrangement uses TRBV5-4 and TRBJ2-2, with 8 bases matching TRBD1. The germline CDR1 and CDR2 sequences are SGHNT and YYREEE (reference sequence). V was pared by 4 bases and J by 5 bases, with 10 bases of the junction left unmatched. The CDR3 spans 16 residues. The CDR3 sequence is CASSPYSGGSTGELFF. The CDR3 DNA reads TGTGCCAGCAGCCCGTATTCAGGGGGCTCGACCGGGGAGCTGTTTTTT.

This clonotype was counted a few times. The chain recombines TRBV29-1 with TRBJ1-1, with no clear D. CDR3 length equals 12 residues. V lost 7 bases and J lost 0, with 9 bases in between. Per germline, CDR1 SQVTM and CDR2 ANQGSEA. The CDR3 DNA reads TGCAGCGCCCTACCCCTGAACACTGAAGCTTTCTTT. Residues: CSALPLNTEAFF.

This clonotype occurred a few times. The rearrangement links TRBV29-1 to TRBJ2-7; 7 nucleotides align to TRBD2. This CDR3 is built from 13 residues. V was pared by 5 bases and J by 0 bases, with 4 bases of the junction left unmatched. Germline values: CDR1 SQVTM, CDR2 ANQGSEA. CDR3 nucleotides: TGCAGCGTTTCTAGCGGAGCCTCCTACGAGCAGTACTTC. This gives the protein CSVSSGASYEQYF.

This clonotype was counted a few times. The rearrangement uses TRBV7-2 and TRBJ1-1; 8 nucleotides match TRBD1. Germline V gene data show CDR1 as SGHTA and CDR2 as FQGNSA. V lost 5 bases and J lost 4; bases outside the gene matches: 9. The CDR3 has 15 amino acids. The CDR3 sequence is CASSVVQGASTEAFF. CDR3 nucleotides: TGTGCCAGCAGCGTAGTCCAGGGGGCTAGCACTGAAGCTTTCTTT.